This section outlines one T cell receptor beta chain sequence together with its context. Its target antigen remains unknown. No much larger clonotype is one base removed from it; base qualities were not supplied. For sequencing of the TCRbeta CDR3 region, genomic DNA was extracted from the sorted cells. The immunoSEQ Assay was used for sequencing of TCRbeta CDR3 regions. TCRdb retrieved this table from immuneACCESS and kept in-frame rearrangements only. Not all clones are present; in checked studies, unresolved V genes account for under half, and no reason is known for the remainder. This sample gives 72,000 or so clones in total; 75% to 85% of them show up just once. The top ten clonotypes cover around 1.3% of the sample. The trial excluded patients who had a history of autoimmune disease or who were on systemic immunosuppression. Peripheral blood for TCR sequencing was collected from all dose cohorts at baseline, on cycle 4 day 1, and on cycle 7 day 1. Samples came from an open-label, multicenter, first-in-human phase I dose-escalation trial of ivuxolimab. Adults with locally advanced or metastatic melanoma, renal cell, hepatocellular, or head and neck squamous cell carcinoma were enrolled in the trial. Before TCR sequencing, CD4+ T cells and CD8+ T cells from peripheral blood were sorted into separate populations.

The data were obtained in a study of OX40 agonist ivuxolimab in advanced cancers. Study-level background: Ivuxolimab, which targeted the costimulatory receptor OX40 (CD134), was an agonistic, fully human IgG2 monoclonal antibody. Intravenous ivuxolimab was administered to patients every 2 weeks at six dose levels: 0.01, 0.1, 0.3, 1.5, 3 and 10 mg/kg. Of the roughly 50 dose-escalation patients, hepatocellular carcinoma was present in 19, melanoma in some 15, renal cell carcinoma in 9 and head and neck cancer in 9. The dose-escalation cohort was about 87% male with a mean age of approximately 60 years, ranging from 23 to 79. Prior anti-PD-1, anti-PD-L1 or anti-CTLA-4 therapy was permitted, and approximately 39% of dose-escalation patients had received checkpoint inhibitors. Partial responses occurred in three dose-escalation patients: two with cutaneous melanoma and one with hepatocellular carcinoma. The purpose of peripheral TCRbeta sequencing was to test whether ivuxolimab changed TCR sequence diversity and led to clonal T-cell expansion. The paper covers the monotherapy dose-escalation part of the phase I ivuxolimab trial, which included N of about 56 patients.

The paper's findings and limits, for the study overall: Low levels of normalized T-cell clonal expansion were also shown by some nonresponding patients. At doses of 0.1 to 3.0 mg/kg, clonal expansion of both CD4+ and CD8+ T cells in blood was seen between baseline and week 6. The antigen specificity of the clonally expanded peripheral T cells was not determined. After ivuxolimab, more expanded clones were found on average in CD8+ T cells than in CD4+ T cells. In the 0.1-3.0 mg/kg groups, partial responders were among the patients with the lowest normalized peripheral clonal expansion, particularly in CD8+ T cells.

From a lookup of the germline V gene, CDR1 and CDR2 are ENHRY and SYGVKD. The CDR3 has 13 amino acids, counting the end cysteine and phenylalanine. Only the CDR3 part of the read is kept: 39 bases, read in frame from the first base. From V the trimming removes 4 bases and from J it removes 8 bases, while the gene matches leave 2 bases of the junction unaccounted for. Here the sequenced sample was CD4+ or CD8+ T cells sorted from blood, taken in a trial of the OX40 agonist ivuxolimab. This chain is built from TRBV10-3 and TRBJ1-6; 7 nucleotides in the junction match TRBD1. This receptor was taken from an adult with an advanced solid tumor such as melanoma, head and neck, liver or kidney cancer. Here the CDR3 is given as CAISGDSDSPLHF. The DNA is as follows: TGTGCCATCAGTGGGGACAGCGATTCACCCCTCCACTTT.